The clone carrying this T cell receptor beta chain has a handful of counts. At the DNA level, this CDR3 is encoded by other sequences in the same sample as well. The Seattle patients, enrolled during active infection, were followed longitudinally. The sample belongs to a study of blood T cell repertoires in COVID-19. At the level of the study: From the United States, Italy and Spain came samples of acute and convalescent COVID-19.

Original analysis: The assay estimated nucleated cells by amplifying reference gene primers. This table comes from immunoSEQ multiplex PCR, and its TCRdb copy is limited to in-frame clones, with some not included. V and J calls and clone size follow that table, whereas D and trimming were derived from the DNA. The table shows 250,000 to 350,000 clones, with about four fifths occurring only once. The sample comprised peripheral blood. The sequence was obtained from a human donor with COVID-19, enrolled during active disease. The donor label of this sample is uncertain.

CDR3 amino acids: CASSLGLAGTGELFF. CDR3 DNA sequence: TGTGCCAGCAGCCTCGGACTAGCGGGGACCGGGGAGCTGTTTTTT. The rearrangement links TRBV7-2 to TRBJ2-2, with 12 positions matching TRBD2. V lost 5 bases, J lost 5 bases, and 3 bases stayed unmatched. The CDR3 has 15 amino acids. Germline V gives CDR1 SGHTA, CDR2 FQGNSA. Drawing the rest from reference TRBV7-2 and TRBJ2-2, the complete variable domain is GAGVSQSPSNKVTEKGKDVELRCDPISGHTALYWYRQSLGQGLEFLIYFQGNSAPDKSGLPSDRFSAERTGGSVSTLTIQRTQQEDSAVYLCASSLGLAGTGELFFGEGSRLTVL.